This TCR beta chain was profiled in a study of cytomegalovirus exposure and HLA in healthy donors. Study background: HLA-typed donors were the source of approximately 88 million unique TCRs, which an early data release held. Study results and limitations: Rarity marked most TCR sequences, yet some public TCRs occurred in many donors. Fewer N-insertions than the roughly 670-donor mean were reportedly shown by an Asian-associated ancestry cluster in a later analysis.

V was trimmed by 5 bases and J by 7 bases, leaving 11 bases between them. This CDR3 is built from 12 residues. Germline V gives CDR1 SEHNR, CDR2 FQNEAQ (reference sequence). The sample holds a few counts of this clone. Its antigen is not known. With 60 Vbeta and 13 Jbeta primers, the PCR was carried out. Produced via immunoSEQ multiplex PCR; TCRdb's table is partial and in-frame only. The sample lists some 100,000 clones, about three fifths seen once, with around 5.5% in the top ten. The rearrangement links TRBV7-9 to TRBJ1-2; D call uncertain. Specimen: PBMCs. This TCR was sampled from a woman in her 30s in good health and CMV-seropositive. CDR3 in DNA: TGTGCCAGCAGCGACTGGGTTGGTGGCTACACCTTC. It encodes CASSDWVGGYTF.